The rows below give T cell receptor beta chains drawn from one sample of a study of cytomegalovirus exposure and HLA in healthy donors. The data were produced by immunoSEQ multiplex PCR, yet TCRdb's version contains in-frame clones alone and is incomplete. Of about 100,000 clones in the sample, approximately 76% were seen once. The sample consisted of PBMCs. Receptor source: a woman between 18 and 30 years old in good health and CMV-seropositive. CDR3s include the opening cysteine and the closing phenylalanine or tryptophan. The order of the fields is J gene, V gene, D gene, clone size, CDR3 length, CDR3 DNA, CDR3 protein. The D gene is left open where the match is weak. Not all rows give a size; the values are once, few, many and, for expanded clones, a class.

TRBJ1-1 | TRBV6-1 | . | . | 15 | TGTGCCAGCAGTGAACTAAGTAAACCGAACACTGAAGCTTTCTTT | CASSELSKPNTEAFF
TRBJ2-1 | TRBV7-2 | . | . | 12 | TGTGCCAGCAGCTTAGGAGCAGGGGAGCAGTTCTTC | CASSLGAGEQFF
TRBJ1-5 | TRBV28 | . | . | 16 | TGTGCCAGCAGACCGGGGGGGACGTTTAGCAATCAGCCCCAGCATTTT | CASRPGGTFSNQPQHF
TRBJ2-3 | TRBV12-5 | . | . | 13 | TGTGCTAGTGGTTTGGACGACCTCGGGACGCAGTATTTT | CASGLDDLGTQYF
TRBJ1-4 | TRBV27 | . | once | 15 | TGTGCCAGCAGTTTATCGTTGGGCCTTAATGAAAAACTGTTTTTT | CASSLSLGLNEKLFF
TRBJ2-1 | TRBV5-1 | . | . | 15 | TGCGCCAGCAGCTGGACGGGAGTAGGGTACAATGAGCAGTTCTTC | CASSWTGVGYNEQFF
TRBJ2-5 | TRBV6-5 | TRBD2 | . | 15 | TGTGCCAGCAGTAAACTAGCGGGAGGCCAAGAGACCCAGTACTTC | CASSKLAGGQETQYF
TRBJ1-2 | TRBV6-1 | . | once | 14 | TGTGCCAGCAAAGTTTCACGAGACGGGGATGGCTACACCTTC | CASKVSRDGDGYTF
TRBJ2-1 | TRBV30 | . | . | 11 | TGTGCCTGGAGTAGTAGCGGTGCCCAGTTCTTC | CAWSSSGAQFF
TRBJ1-4 | TRBV6-5 | . | . | 16 | TGTGCCAGCAGTTACTCGACCGCAGGGGCGGATGAAAAACTGTTTTTT | CASSYSTAGADEKLFF
TRBJ1-6 | TRBV9 | TRBD1 | . | 17 | TGTGCCAGCAGCGAGGGGACAGGAGTAGGGAGTAATTCACCCCTCCACTTT | CASSEGTGVGSNSPLHF
TRBJ1-5 | TRBV18 | . | . | 12 | TGTGCCAGCTCACCGCCGGATCAGCCCCAGCATTTT | CASSPPDQPQHF
TRBJ2-7 | TRBV27 | TRBD1 | few | 17 | TGTGCCAGCAGTTTAGTGGGACAGGGGTCCCCAATCTACGAGCAGTACTTC | CASSLVGQGSPIYEQYF
TRBJ2-7 | TRBV30 | . | . | 13 | TGTGCCTGGAGTGTTTCCGCCTACTACGAGCAGTACTTC | CAWSVSAYYEQYF
TRBJ2-6 | TRBV11-3 | TRBD1 | few | 16 | TGTGCCAGCAGGACCGAGGGGGCGGCTGGGGCCAACGTCCTGACTTTC | CASRTEGAAGANVLTF
TRBJ2-1 | TRBV7-9 | . | . | 14 | TGTGCCAGCAGAACGCTAGGATTCTACAATGAGCAGTTCTTC | CASRTLGFYNEQFF
TRBJ2-1 | TRBV6-1 | . | . | 14 | TGTGCCAGCAGTGAGACGGGTGCCTACAATGAGCAGTTCTTC | CASSETGAYNEQFF
TRBJ2-3 | TRBV12-5 | TRBD1 | . | 16 | TGTGCTAGTGGTTCCCAGACAGGGGGCCTTACAGATACGCAGTATTTT | CASGSQTGGLTDTQYF
TRBJ1-5 | TRBV19 | . | . | 14 | TGTGCCAGTAGTGTGGACACAAGCAATCAGCCCCAGCATTTT | CASSVDTSNQPQHF
TRBJ2-5 | TRBV7-8 | TRBD2 | . | 16 | TGTGCCAGCAGCTTAGGGCTAGCGGGATTGGGAGAGACCCAGTACTTC | CASSLGLAGLGETQYF
TRBJ1-2 | TRBV29-1 | . | . | 12 | TGCAGTACCCACGGGGTTTCAAATGGCTACACCTTC | CSTHGVSNGYTF
TRBJ1-4 | TRBV7-9 | . | once | 11 | TGTGCCAGCAGCTCCCTTGAAAAACTGTTTTTT | CASSSLEKLFF
TRBJ2-5 | TRBV7-7 | TRBD1 | . | 14 | TGTGCTAGCAGCGCGCAGACAGGGGGAGAGACCCAGTACTTC | CASSAQTGGETQYF
TRBJ2-3 | TRBV28 | TRBD2 | . | 16 | TGTGCCAGCAGTCTCTTAGCGGGAGCTTTAGCAGATACGCAGTATTTT | CASSLLAGALADTQYF
TRBJ2-7 | TRBV7-8 | TRBD1 | . | 14 | TGTGCCAGCAGCGGGGGACAGGGGACCTACGAGCAGTACTTC | CASSGGQGTYEQYF
TRBJ2-1 | TRBV19 | TRBD2 | . | 15 | TGTGCCAGTAGAACGCGACTAGCGGATAACAATGAGCAGTTCTTC | CASRTRLADNNEQFF
TRBJ2-7 | TRBV6-1 | . | . | 14 | TGTGCCAGCAGGATACAGGCGGGGTCGTACGAGCAGTACTTC | CASRIQAGSYEQYF
TRBJ2-1 | TRBV5-1 | TRBD2 | . | 18 | TGCGCCAGCAGCTTGGATCCCCCCACTAGCGGTTCTTGGGATGAGCAGTTCTTC | CASSLDPPTSGSWDEQFF
TRBJ2-1 | TRBV30 | . | . | 13 | TGTGCCTGGAGTGTGAGGGTACTGACTGAGCAGTTCTTC | CAWSVRVLTEQFF
TRBJ2-1 | TRBV7-9 | TRBD2 | . | 16 | TGTGCCAGCAGCAGCCCGCTAGCGGGAGGGTACAATGAGCAGTTCTTC | CASSSPLAGGYNEQFF
TRBJ1-2 | TRBV10-2 | . | . | 14 | TGCGCCAGCAGTGAGCAAGGGCAGGGATATGGCTACACCTTC | CASSEQGQGYGYTF
TRBJ1-4 | TRBV5-1 | . | few | 14 | TGCGCCAGCAGCTTGACAGGGCTAGGGGAAAAACTGTTTTTT | CASSLTGLGEKLFF
TRBJ1-5 | TRBV4-2 | . | few | 13 | TGTGCCAGCAGCCATCTGATGCGGGAAGCCCAGCATTTT | CASSHLMREAQHF
TRBJ1-4 | TRBV30 | . | . | 16 | TGTGCCTGGAGTGTACCGTCGCGCAGGAATAATGAAAAACTGTTTTTT | CAWSVPSRRNNEKLFF
TRBJ1-1 | TRBV30 | . | . | 14 | TGTGCCTGGAGTGGGGCAGGCCCAGTGGGGCAAGCTTTCTTT | CAWSGAGPVGQAFF
TRBJ2-7 | TRBV6-1 | TRBD2 | . | 15 | TGTGCCAGCAGAGCTGGGACTAGCAGCTATTACGAGCAGTACTTC | CASRAGTSSYYEQYF
TRBJ2-1 | TRBV11-2 | . | . | 16 | TGTGCCAGCAGCTTAGAACGGGAGAGCTCCTACAATGAGCAGTTCTTC | CASSLERESSYNEQFF
TRBJ2-7 | TRBV13 | . | . | 14 | TGTGCCAGCAGCCCTAGACAGAGCTCCTACGAGCAGTACTTC | CASSPRQSSYEQYF
TRBJ2-1 | TRBV6-6 | TRBD2 | once | 16 | TGTGCCAGCAGTACTTGGACTAGCGGGATCTACAATGAGCAGTTCTTC | CASSTWTSGIYNEQFF
TRBJ2-2 | TRBV4-2 | TRBD2 | once | 18 | TGTGCCAGCAGCCAAGGGCTAGCGGGGACTCCCGACACCGGGGAGCTGTTTTTT | CASSQGLAGTPDTGELFF
TRBJ2-4 | TRBV10-3 | . | . | 12 | TGTGCCATCAGCGGCGAGGCGGCCATTCAGTACTTC | CAISGEAAIQYF
TRBJ1-5 | TRBV28 | . | . | 16 | TGTGCCAGCAGTTTATTACAGGGCGAAGGCAATCAGCCCCAGCATTTT | CASSLLQGEGNQPQHF
TRBJ1-2 | TRBV5-1 | . | . | 15 | TGCGCCAGCAGCTGGGGAAACAGGGAAGACTATGGCTACACCTTC | CASSWGNREDYGYTF
TRBJ1-5 | TRBV4-1 | . | . | 14 | TGCGCCAGCAGCCAAGGAGGAACGAATCAGCCCCAGCATTTT | CASSQGGTNQPQHF
TRBJ2-1 | TRBV7-7 | . | . | 13 | TGTGCTAGCAGCGGATTCTTAGCGGCCGAGCAGTTCTTC | CASSGFLAAEQFF
TRBJ2-1 | TRBV10-3 | TRBD2 | . | 14 | TGTGCCATCAAGTCTAGCGGGCCGGACAATGAGCAGTTCTTC | CAIKSSGPDNEQFF
TRBJ1-1 | TRBV2 | . | few | 12 | TGTGCCAGCAGTGGAACTGCCTCAAGAGCTTTCTTT | CASSGTASRAFF
TRBJ1-1 | TRBV6-5 | . | few | 12 | TGTGCCAGCAGTCAGGGTCGGGGGTTAGCTTTCTTT | CASSQGRGLAFF
TRBJ1-1 | TRBV5-1 | . | . | 16 | TGCGCCAGCAGCTCGGACTCATTGGACGCTCTTCTGGGAGCTTTCTTT | CASSSDSLDALLGAFF
TRBJ2-1 | TRBV28 | TRBD2 | . | 14 | TGTGCCAGCAGTCTGGGACTAGCGGGAGGATCGCAGTTCTTC | CASSLGLAGGSQFF
TRBJ2-1 | TRBV6-1 | . | few | 15 | TGTGCCAGCACTCTCGCGGGGTGGAAGAACAATGAGCAGTTCTTC | CASTLAGWKNNEQFF
TRBJ2-7 | TRBV11-3 | TRBD1 | . | 15 | TGTGCCAGCAGCCGAGCCGGGACAGGGGTTGGCGAGCAGTACTTC | CASSRAGTGVGEQYF